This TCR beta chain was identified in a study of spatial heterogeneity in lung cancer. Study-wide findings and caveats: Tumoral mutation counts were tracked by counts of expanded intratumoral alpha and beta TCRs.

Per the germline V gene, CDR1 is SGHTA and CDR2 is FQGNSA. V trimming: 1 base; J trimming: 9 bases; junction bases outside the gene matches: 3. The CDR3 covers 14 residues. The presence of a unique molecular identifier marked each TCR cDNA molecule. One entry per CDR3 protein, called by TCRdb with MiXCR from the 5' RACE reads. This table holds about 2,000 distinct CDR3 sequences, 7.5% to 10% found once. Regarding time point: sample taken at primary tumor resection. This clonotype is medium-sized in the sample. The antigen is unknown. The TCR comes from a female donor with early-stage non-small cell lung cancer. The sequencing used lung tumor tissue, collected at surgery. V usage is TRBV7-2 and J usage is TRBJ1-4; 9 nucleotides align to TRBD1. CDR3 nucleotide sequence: TGTGCCAGCAGCTTAGTCGGGACAGGGCAAAAACTGTTTTTT. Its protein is CASSLVGTGQKLFF.